Detailed here is one T cell receptor beta chain. The CDR3 sequence is 15 residues long. Trimming removed 5 bases from V and 2 bases from J; junction bases left unmatched: 3. Germline V lookup: CDR1 KGHSH, CDR2 LQKENI. This specimen comes from a study of blood T cell repertoires in COVID-19. Study as a whole: Samples taken during acute and convalescent COVID-19 were collected in the United States, Italy and Spain. PBMCs, B-cell-depleted T cells, or T cells provided the cDNA or gDNA that made up the material.

In the source study's methods: Estimates of nucleated cell counts were drawn from the amplification of reference gene primers. Here immunoSEQ multiplex PCR was the method, and the copy in TCRdb shows in-frame clones only, minus some. D and trimming come from the DNA, and the V and J calls and clone size come from that table. The top ten hold 3.5% to 5% of the sample, which has about 150,000 clones, about 85% seen once. This clonotype was obtained from a woman aged 60 to 75 with active or convalescent COVID-19. V usage is TRBV18 and J usage is TRBJ2-1; TRBD2 matches at 10 bases. Sequenced sample: peripheral blood. CDR3 sequence: CASSSGTSAYNEQFF. Written as DNA, the CDR3 is TGTGCCAGCTCATCCGGGACTAGCGCCTACAATGAGCAGTTCTTC.